This passage covers 25 T cell receptor beta chains from one sample sequenced in a study of OX40 agonist ivuxolimab in advanced cancers. The repertoire was sequenced with immunoSEQ multiplex PCR; TCRdb's copy has only in-frame clones and lacks some. The table shows about 77,000 clones, with more than 65% occurring only once. This sample comprised CD4+ or CD8+ T cells sorted from blood, obtained in a trial of the OX40 agonist ivuxolimab. These receptors all come from an adult with an advanced solid tumor such as melanoma, head and neck, liver or kidney cancer.

The chain carries TRBV9 and TRBJ1-2; D gene uncertain. This CDR3 is 14 amino acids long. Trimming stripped 0 bases from V and 6 bases from J, with 12 bases between. Germline CDR1 SGDLS, CDR2 YYNGEE. The CDR3 spells CASSVGLGLDGYTF. The CDR3 coding sequence is TGTGCCAGCAGCGTAGGGTTGGGTTTGGATGGCTACACCTTC.

The chain joins TRBV4-1 to TRBJ1-2; no clear D. The CDR3 runs 15 residues. Trimming shortened V by 1 base and J by 8 bases, and 17 bases separated the two germline ends. CDR1 and CDR2 from the germline V gene are MGHRA and YSYEKL. CDR3 nucleotides: TGCGCCAGCAGCCAAGCAGAGGGTTGGGAGCGCGGCTACACCTTC. It yields the protein CASSQAEGWERGYTF.

J is TRBJ2-7 and V is TRBV19; 7 bases are shared with TRBD1. The CDR3 spans 15 residues. CDR1 is LNHDA, CDR2 SQIVND, per germline (reference sequence). Trimming removed 5 bases from V and 4 bases from J; junction bases left unmatched: 11. CDR3 nucleotide sequence: TGTGCCAGTAGTGTCTATCCGGACAGGCCATACGAGCAGTACTTC. Encoded protein: CASSVYPDRPYEQYF.

The V gene is TRBV5-1, the J gene TRBJ1-4; D unclear. The V end lost 5 bases, the J end lost 5 bases, and 10 bases lay between the germline ends. CDR1 is SGHRS, CDR2 YFSETQ, per germline. This CDR3 is 13 amino acids long. CDR3 residues: CASRADPNEKLFF. Written as DNA, the CDR3 is TGCGCCAGCAGAGCGGACCCAAATGAAAAACTGTTTTTT.

The chain employs TRBV27 and TRBJ2-4; 12 nucleotides match TRBD1. The CDR3 loop spans 14 amino acids. V trimming: 7 bases; J trimming: 4 bases; junction bases outside the gene matches: 2. Germline lookup yields CDR1 MNHEY and CDR2 SMNVEV (reference sequence). CDR3 in amino acids: CASKGQGAKNIQYF. The CDR3 region has the DNA TGTGCCAGCAAGGGACAGGGGGCGAAAAACATTCAGTACTTC.

The rearrangement joins TRBV14 to TRBJ2-6; D gene ambiguous. V was shortened by 3 bases and J by 1 base, with 4 bases between the two germline ends. Germline V gene data show CDR1 as SGHDN and CDR2 as FVKESK. This CDR3 comprises 14 residues. CDR3 region: CASSQSSGANVLTF. The CDR3, as DNA: TGTGCCAGCAGCCAGAGTTCTGGGGCCAACGTCCTGACTTTC.

V is TRBV15 and J is TRBJ2-4; no firm D call. The germline V gene encodes CDR1 LNHNV and CDR2 YYDKDF (reference sequence). This CDR3 has 17 residues. The ends were cut back, 4 bases at V and 0 bases at J, with 16 bases in the middle. The CDR3 region has the DNA TGTGCCACCAGCACTACTAACCCCAATGTAGCCAAAAACATTCAGTACTTC. It yields the protein CATSTTNPNVAKNIQYF. Full variable domain (rest looked up from reference TRBV15 and TRBJ2-4): DAMVIQNPRYQVTQFGKPVTLSCSQTLNHNVMYWYQQKSSQAPKLLFHYYDKDFNNEADTPDNFQSRRPNTSFCFLDIRSPGLGDTAMYLCATSTTNPNVAKNIQYFGAGTRLSVL.

This clone appeared many times. This sequence joins TRBV4-2 and TRBJ2-2, with unresolved D. This CDR3 spans 12 amino acids. Germline V gene lookup returns CDR1 LGHNA and CDR2 YNFKEQ. Trimming took off 1 base at V and 6 bases at J, with 3 bases between the two ends. CDR3 protein: CASSQVPGELFF. The DNA for the CDR3 is TGTGCCAGCAGCCAAGTGCCCGGGGAGCTGTTTTTT.

The chain has TRBV6-1 and TRBJ1-3; no reliable D call. The germline CDR1 and CDR2 sequences are MNHNS and SASEGT. V shed 6 bases and J shed 5 bases, with 14 bases lying between them. The CDR3 length is 14 residues. CDR3 in DNA: TGTGCCAGCAGCCTGTCGGATAACCGAAACACCATATATTTT. This sequence encodes CASSLSDNRNTIYF.

J is TRBJ2-7 and V is TRBV18; tentative D call: TRBD1 (6 bases). CDR1 is KGHSH, CDR2 LQKENI, per germline. This CDR3 has 14 amino acids. Trimming took off 2 bases at V and 2 bases at J, with 10 bases between the two ends. The CDR3 region is CASSPKGQTYEQYF. In DNA, the CDR3 is TGTGCCAGCTCACCAAAAGGACAGACCTACGAGCAGTACTTC. The entire variable domain, with the rest obtained from reference TRBV18 and TRBJ2-7, is as follows: NAGVMQNPRHLVRRRGQEARLRCSPMKGHSHVYWYRQLPEEGLKFMVYLQKENIIDESGMPKERFSAEFPKEGPSILRIQQVVRGDSAAYFCASSPKGQTYEQYFGPGTRLTVT.

The rearrangement links TRBV12-5 to TRBJ2-1; D unclear. Trimming took off 3 bases at V and 5 bases at J, with 11 bases between the two ends. Germline CDR1 LGHNT, CDR2 FRNRAP. CDR3 size: 14 residues. The CDR3 sequence: CASGFVARNNEQFF. CDR3 DNA: TGTGCTAGTGGTTTCGTCGCCCGGAACAATGAGCAGTTCTTC.

The rearrangement joins TRBV27 to TRBJ2-1; D is ambiguous. V gave up 5 bases and J gave up 4 bases, with 6 bases separating them. Germline lookup yields CDR1 MNHEY and CDR2 SMNVEV (reference sequence). This CDR3 has 12 residues. As DNA, the CDR3 is TGTGCCAGCAGTCGAGATTACAATGAGCAGTTCTTC. Amino acid sequence: CASSRDYNEQFF.

The chain recombines TRBV28 with TRBJ2-7, with D perhaps matching TRBD2 (5 bases). The CDR3 is 16 residues long. V was clipped by 6 bases and J by 0 bases, with 18 bases between them. Looked up from germline, CDR1 is MDHEN and CDR2 is SYDVKM. The CDR3 loop reads CASSQIASTTSYEQYF. The CDR3 DNA reads as TGTGCCAGCAGCCAGATAGCGTCTACGACCTCCTACGAGCAGTACTTC.

V usage is TRBV5-1 and J usage is TRBJ2-1; the D gene is possibly TRBD2 (5 bases). CDR1 SGHRS and CDR2 YFSETQ come from the germline V gene. The CDR3 is 15 residues long. The V end lost 2 bases, the J end lost 9 bases, and 18 bases lay between the germline ends. In DNA form, the CDR3 reads TGCGCCAGCAGCTTCGGTGGGCGGGCCTGGGGTGAGCAGTTCTTC. Translated: CASSFGGRAWGEQFF.

V and J are TRBV5-1 and TRBJ2-1; 11 bases line up with TRBD1. This CDR3 spans 17 amino acids. The ends lost 2 bases at V and 8 bases at J; junction bases unmatched: 12. Germline V gene lookup returns CDR1 SGHRS and CDR2 YFSETQ. Here the CDR3 reads CASSLVGQGVTPDEQFF. The CDR3 DNA follows: TGCGCCAGCAGCTTAGTGGGACAGGGGGTTACCCCCGATGAGCAGTTCTTC.

The chain has TRBV2 and TRBJ2-1, with D maybe TRBD2 (5 bases). Germline V CDR1 and CDR2: SNHLY, FYNNEI. CDR3 length: 14 residues. The ends were cut back, 4 bases at V and 6 bases at J, with 13 bases in the middle. CDR3 region: CASSADYSSNEQFF. DNA for the CDR3: TGTGCCAGCAGTGCTGACTATTCTTCCAATGAGCAGTTCTTC.

This sequence joins TRBV2 and TRBJ1-3; tentatively, D is TRBD1 (5 bases). The V gene's germline CDR1 is SNHLY and CDR2 FYNNEI. The CDR3 runs 15 residues. Trimming shortened V by 0 bases and J by 3 bases, and 9 bases separated the two germline ends. The CDR3 is CASSEAAGFGNTIYF. In nucleotides, the CDR3 is TGTGCCAGCAGTGAAGCGGCAGGGTTTGGAAACACCATATATTTT.

The CDR3 here is CASSPNPIISNQPQHF. The CDR3 DNA is TGTGCCAGCTCACCTAACCCTATTATTAGCAATCAGCCCCAGCATTTT. The chain combines TRBV18 with TRBJ1-5; no reliable D call. Deletions cut 3 bases from V and 0 bases from J, with 12 bases between. The CDR3 runs 16 residues. Germline CDR1 and CDR2: KGHSH and LQKENI.

The chain links TRBV6-1 to TRBJ2-7, with 9 bases lining up with TRBD1. V shed 0 bases, J shed 3 bases, and the junction held 3 bases outside the gene matches. The CDR3 extends over 15 amino acids. CDR1 is MNHNS and CDR2 is SASEGT in the germline V gene. The CDR3 nucleotides are TGTGCCAGCAGTGAAGCGGGACAGGGTTTCTACGAGCAGTACTTC. This translates into CASSEAGQGFYEQYF.

The sample holds a few counts of this clone. J is TRBJ2-1 and V is TRBV12-5, with TRBD2 matching over 11 bases. CDR3 length equals 17 residues. Per the germline V gene, CDR1 is LGHNT and CDR2 is FRNRAP. V was pared by 7 bases and J by 4 bases, with 12 bases of the junction left unmatched. CDR3 in amino acids: CASAKPLAGGGYNEQFF. CDR3 nucleotides: TGTGCTAGTGCCAAACCCCTAGCGGGGGGCGGATACAATGAGCAGTTCTTC.

The CDR3 spells CASSSGGSLTGELFF. CDR3 DNA: TGTGCCAGCAGTTCAGGGGGGTCCCTCACCGGGGAGCTGTTTTTT. This chain uses TRBV6-4 with TRBJ2-2; TRBD1 is a possible D gene (7 bases). The CDR3 covers 15 residues. Trimming left V 5 bases short and J 4 bases short, with 14 bases between. Per germline, CDR1 MRHNA and CDR2 SNTAGT.

The chain recombines TRBV18 with TRBJ2-3; tentative D call: TRBD1 (6 bases). The CDR3 is 14 amino acids. Germline V gives CDR1 KGHSH, CDR2 LQKENI. V dropped 3 bases and J dropped 6 bases, with 13 bases sitting between them. Here the CDR3 reads CASSPPRQVDTQYF. In DNA form, the CDR3 reads TGTGCCAGCTCACCCCCCCGACAGGTCGATACGCAGTATTTT.

V gene TRBV7-3 combines with J gene TRBJ1-5; D may be TRBD1 (5 bases). This CDR3 is built from 16 residues. V was cut by 5 bases and J by 3 bases, with 17 bases left in between. The germline V gene has CDR1 SGHTA and CDR2 FQGTGA. This CDR3 reads CASSASRGGPNQPQHF. The DNA of the CDR3 is TGTGCCAGCAGCGCCTCTCGGGGGGGACCCAATCAGCCCCAGCATTTT. The full variable domain, in which reference TRBV7-3 and TRBJ1-5 provide the parts outside the CDR3, is GAGVSQTPSNKVTEKGKYVELRCDPISGHTALYWYRQSLGQGPEFLIYFQGTGAADDSGLPNDRFFAVRPEGSVSTLKIQRTERGDSAVYLCASSASRGGPNQPQHFGDGTRLSIL.

This clone is a singleton in its sample. The V call is TRBV12-5, the J call TRBJ2-2, with TRBD1 matching 7 bases. Germline-derived CDR1 and CDR2 are LGHNT and FRNRAP. J was trimmed by 5 bases and V by 3 bases; bases with no gene match: 15. The length of the CDR3 is 18 residues. CDR3 nucleotides: TGTGCTAGTGGTTTTTACCCGACAGGGAATGGAAAAACCGGGGAGCTGTTTTTT. Amino acids: CASGFYPTGNGKTGELFF.

The chain joins TRBV4-2 to TRBJ2-3, with D perhaps TRBD2 (5 bases). The CDR3 loop spans 17 amino acids. The germline V and J ends were trimmed by 1 base and 5 bases, with 19 bases remaining between them. Germline CDR1 is LGHNA and CDR2 is YNFKEQ. The CDR3 protein is CASSQVPERAMGDTQYF. The DNA of the CDR3 is TGTGCCAGCAGCCAAGTTCCGGAGAGGGCCATGGGAGATACGCAGTATTTT.